This T cell receptor (beta chain) was retrieved from a study of T cell changes during pregnancy in multiple sclerosis. V dropped 4 bases and J dropped 0 bases, with 17 bases sitting between them. CDR1 is LGHNA and CDR2 is YNFKEQ in the germline V gene. The CDR3 loop spans 17 amino acids. TCRdb's copy holds only in-frame clones and misses some; the assay was immunoSEQ multiplex PCR. This sample carries roughly 80,000 clones, 90% to 95% of them seen once, and the ten largest clones take about 3%. Sequences were derived from peripheral blood, sampled before pregnancy. The chain is built from TRBV4-2 and TRBJ2-3, with D tentatively TRBD2 (5 bases). This receptor was taken from a female donor with multiple sclerosis, enrolled in a pregnancy study. CDR3 protein: CASSRRAVTYSTDTQYF. The CDR3 DNA reads TGTGCCAGCAGCCGCCGAGCGGTGACTTACAGCACAGATACGCAGTATTTT.